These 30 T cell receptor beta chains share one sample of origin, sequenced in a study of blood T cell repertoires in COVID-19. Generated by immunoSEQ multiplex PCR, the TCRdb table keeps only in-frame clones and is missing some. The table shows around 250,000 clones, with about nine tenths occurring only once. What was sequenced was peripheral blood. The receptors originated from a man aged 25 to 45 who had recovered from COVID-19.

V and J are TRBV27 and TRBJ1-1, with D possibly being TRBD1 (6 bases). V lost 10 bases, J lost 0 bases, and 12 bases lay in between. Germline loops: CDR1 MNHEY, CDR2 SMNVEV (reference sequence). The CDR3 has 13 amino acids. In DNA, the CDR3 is TGTGCCATCTCCAGGGGCCTGAACACTGAAGCTTTCTTT. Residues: CAISRGLNTEAFF.

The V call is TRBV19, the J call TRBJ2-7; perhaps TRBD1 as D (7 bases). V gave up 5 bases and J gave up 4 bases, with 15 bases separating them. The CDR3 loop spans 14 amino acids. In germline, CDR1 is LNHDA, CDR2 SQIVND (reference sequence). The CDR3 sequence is CASSLRRGLYEQYF. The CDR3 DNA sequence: TGTGCCAGTAGTCTACGGAGGGGGCTGTACGAGCAGTACTTC.

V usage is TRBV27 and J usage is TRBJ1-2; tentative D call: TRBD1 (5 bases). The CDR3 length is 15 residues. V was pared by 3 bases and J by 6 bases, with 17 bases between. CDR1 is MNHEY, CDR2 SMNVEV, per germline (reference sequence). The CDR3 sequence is CASSFVSAGNDGYTF. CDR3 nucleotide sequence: TGTGCCAGCAGTTTCGTCTCCGCAGGGAACGATGGCTACACCTTC.

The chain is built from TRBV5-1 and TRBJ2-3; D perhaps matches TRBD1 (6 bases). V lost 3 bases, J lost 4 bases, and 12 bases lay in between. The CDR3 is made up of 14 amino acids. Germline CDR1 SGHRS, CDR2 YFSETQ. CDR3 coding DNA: TGCGCCAGCAGCTCCCGGACAGTCCCAGATACGCAGTATTTT. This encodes CASSSRTVPDTQYF.

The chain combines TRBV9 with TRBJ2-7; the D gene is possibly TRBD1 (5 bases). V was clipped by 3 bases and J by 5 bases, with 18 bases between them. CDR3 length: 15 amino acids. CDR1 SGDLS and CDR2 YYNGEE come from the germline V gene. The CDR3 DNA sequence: TGTGCCAGCAGCGCCCGTCCTACAGGCACCCACGAGCAGTACTTC. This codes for CASSARPTGTHEQYF.

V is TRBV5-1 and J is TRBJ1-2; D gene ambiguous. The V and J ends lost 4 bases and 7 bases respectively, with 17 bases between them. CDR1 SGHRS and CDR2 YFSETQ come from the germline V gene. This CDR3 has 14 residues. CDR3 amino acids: CASSRGPGGSGYTF. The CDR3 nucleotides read TGCGCCAGCAGCCGGGGTCCGGGAGGGTCTGGCTACACCTTC.

The CDR3 DNA sequence: TGTGCCAGCAGCCGCCTTGACAGCCCTCTAAACTATGGCTACACCTTC. This codes for CASSRLDSPLNYGYTF. This chain uses TRBV4-2 with TRBJ1-2, with D possibly being TRBD1 (5 bases). The germline gives CDR1 LGHNA, CDR2 YNFKEQ. This CDR3 spans 16 amino acids. V shed 4 bases and J shed 2 bases, with 17 bases lying between them.

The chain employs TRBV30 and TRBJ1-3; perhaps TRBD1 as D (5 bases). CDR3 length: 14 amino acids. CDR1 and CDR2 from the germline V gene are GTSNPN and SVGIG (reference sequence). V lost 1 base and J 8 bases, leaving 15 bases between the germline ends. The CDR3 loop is CAWSATLGADTIYF. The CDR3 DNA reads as TGTGCCTGGAGTGCAACCTTAGGGGCGGACACCATATATTTT. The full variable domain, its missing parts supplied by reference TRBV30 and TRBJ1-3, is SQTIHQWPATLVQPVGSPLSLECTVEGTSNPNLYWYRQAAGRGLQLLFYSVGIGQISSEVPQNLSASRPQDRQFILSSKKLLLSDSGFYLCAWSATLGADTIYFGEGSWLTVV.

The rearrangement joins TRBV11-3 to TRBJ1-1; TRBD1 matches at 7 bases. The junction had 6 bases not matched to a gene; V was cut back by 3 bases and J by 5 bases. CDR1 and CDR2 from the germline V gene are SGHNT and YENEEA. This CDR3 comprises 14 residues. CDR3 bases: TGTGCCAGCAGCTTTACAGGGGATCGTACTGAAGCTTTCTTT. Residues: CASSFTGDRTEAFF.

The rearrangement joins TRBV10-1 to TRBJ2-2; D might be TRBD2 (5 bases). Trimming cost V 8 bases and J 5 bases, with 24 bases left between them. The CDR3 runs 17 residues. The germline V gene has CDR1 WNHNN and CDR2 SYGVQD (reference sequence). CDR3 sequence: CASAMTLGGGSTGELFF. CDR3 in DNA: TGCGCCAGCGCGATGACTCTGGGCGGCGGGTCTACCGGGGAGCTGTTTTTT.

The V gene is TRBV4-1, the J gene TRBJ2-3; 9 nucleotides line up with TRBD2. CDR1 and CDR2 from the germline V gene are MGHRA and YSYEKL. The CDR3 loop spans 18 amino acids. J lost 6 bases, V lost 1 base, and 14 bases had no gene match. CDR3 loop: CASSQVSSRRGGRDTQYF. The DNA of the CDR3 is TGCGCCAGCAGCCAAGTTTCATCCAGGCGGGGGGGCCGTGATACGCAGTATTTT.

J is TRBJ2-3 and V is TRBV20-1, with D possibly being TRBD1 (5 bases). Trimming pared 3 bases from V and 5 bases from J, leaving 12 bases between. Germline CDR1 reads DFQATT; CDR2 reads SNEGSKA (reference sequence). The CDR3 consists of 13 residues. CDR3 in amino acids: CSASRPQGDTQYF. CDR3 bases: TGCAGTGCTAGTCGTCCTCAGGGAGATACGCAGTATTTT.

This CDR3 reads CASSLEVRDTGFSPLHF. CDR3 nucleotide sequence: TGTGCCAGCAGCTTAGAAGTCCGGGACACCGGGTTTTCACCCCTCCACTTT. The chain carries TRBV7-8 and TRBJ1-6; D perhaps matches TRBD1 (6 bases). The germline V and J ends were trimmed by 1 base and 9 bases, with 19 bases remaining between them. The CDR3 runs 17 residues. Germline V gene data show CDR1 as SGHVS and CDR2 as FQNEAQ.

For the CDR3, the DNA is TGTGCCAGCAGCCAATCGGCAGGCATTCCTCTTAATTCACCCCTCCACTTT. It translates to CASSQSAGIPLNSPLHF. V gene TRBV3-1 (or the pseudogene TRBV3-2) combines with J gene TRBJ1-6; D is undetermined. This CDR3 is built from 17 residues. Germline CDR1 LGHDT, CDR2 YNNKEL (reference sequence). V was shortened by 2 bases and J by 6 bases, with 17 bases between the two germline ends.

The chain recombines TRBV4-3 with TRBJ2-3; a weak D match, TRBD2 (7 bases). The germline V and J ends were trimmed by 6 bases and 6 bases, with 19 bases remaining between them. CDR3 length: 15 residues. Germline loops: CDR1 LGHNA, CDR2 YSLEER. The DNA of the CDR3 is TGCGCCAGCAGTGTTGCGGCGGGGGCTACGGATACGCAGTATTTT. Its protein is CASSVAAGATDTQYF.

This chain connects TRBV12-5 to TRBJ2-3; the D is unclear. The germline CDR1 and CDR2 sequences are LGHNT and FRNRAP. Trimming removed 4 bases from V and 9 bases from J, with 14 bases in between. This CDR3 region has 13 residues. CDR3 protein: CASGSDTVRTQYF. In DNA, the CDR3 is TGTGCTAGTGGTTCCGACACGGTCCGGACGCAGTATTTT.

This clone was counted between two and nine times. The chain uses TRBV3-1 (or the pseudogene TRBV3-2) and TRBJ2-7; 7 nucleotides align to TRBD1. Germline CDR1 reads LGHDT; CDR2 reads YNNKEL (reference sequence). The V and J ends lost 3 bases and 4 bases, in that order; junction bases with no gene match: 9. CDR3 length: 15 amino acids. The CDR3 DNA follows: TGTGCCAGCAGCCACACTGGACAGGCAGGTTACGAGCAGTACTTC. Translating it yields CASSHTGQAGYEQYF.

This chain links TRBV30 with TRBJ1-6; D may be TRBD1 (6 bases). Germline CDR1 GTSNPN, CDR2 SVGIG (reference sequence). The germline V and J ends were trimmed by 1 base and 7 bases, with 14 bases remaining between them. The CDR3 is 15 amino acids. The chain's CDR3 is CAWSDPGQGNSPLHF. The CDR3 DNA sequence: TGTGCCTGGAGTGACCCTGGGCAGGGGAATTCACCCCTCCACTTT. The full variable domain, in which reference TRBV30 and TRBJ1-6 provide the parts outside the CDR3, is SQTIHQWPATLVQPVGSPLSLECTVEGTSNPNLYWYRQAAGRGLQLLFYSVGIGQISSEVPQNLSASRPQDRQFILSSKKLLLSDSGFYLCAWSDPGQGNSPLHFGNGTRLTVT.

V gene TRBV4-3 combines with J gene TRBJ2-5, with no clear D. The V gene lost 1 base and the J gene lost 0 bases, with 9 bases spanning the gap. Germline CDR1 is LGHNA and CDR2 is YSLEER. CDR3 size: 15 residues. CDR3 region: CASSQGDRYQETQYF. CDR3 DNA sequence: TGCGCCAGCAGCCAAGGAGATCGGTACCAAGAGACCCAGTACTTC.

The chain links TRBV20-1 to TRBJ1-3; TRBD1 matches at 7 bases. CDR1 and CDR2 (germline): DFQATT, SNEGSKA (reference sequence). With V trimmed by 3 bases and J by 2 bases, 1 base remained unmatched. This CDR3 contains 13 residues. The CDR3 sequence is CSASTGAGNTIYF. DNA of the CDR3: TGCAGTGCTAGTACAGGGGCTGGAAACACCATATATTTT.

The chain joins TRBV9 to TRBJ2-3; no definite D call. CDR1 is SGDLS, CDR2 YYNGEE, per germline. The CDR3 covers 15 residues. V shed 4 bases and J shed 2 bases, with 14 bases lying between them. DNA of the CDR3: TGTGCCAGCAGCTGGGCCCCTCTAATCACAGATACGCAGTATTTT. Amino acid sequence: CASSWAPLITDTQYF.

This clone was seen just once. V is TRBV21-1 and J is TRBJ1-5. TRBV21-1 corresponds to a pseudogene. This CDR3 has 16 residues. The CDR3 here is CASSKGGDRSNQPQHF. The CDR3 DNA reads TGTGCCAGCAGCAAAGGCGGGGATAGGAGCAATCAGCCCCAGCATTTT.

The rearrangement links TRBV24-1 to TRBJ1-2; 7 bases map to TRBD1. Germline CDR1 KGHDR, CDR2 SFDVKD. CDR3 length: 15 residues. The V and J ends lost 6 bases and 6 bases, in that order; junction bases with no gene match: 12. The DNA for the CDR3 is TGTGCCACCAGTCCCTCGCACTATCAGGGGGATGGCTACACCTTC. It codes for CATSPSHYQGDGYTF.

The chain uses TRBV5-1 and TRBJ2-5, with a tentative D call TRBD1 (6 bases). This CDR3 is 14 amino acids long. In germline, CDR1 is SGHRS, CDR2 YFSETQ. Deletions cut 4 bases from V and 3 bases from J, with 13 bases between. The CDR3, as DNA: TGCGCCAGCAGCGCCCGGGACACCAAAGAGACCCAGTACTTC. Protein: CASSARDTKETQYF. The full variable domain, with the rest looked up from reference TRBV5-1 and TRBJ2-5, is KAGVTQTPRYLIKTRGQQVTLSCSPISGHRSVSWYQQTPGQGLQFLFEYFSETQRNKGNFPGRFSGRQFSNSRSEMNVSTLELGDSALYLCASSARDTKETQYFGPGTRLLVL.

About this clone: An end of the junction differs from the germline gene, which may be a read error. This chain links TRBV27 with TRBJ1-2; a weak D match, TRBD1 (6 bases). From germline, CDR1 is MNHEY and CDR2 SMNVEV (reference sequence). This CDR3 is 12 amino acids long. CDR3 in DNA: TGTGCCAGCAGTTTATTCGGACAGCCGCTTCTTTTC. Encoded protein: CASSLFGQPLLF.

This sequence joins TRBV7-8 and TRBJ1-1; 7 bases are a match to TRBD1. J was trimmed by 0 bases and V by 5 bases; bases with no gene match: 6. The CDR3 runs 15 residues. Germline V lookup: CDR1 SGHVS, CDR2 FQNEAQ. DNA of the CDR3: TGTGCCAGCAGCCTTGGACAGGCGATGAACACTGAAGCTTTCTTT. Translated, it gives CASSLGQAMNTEAFF.

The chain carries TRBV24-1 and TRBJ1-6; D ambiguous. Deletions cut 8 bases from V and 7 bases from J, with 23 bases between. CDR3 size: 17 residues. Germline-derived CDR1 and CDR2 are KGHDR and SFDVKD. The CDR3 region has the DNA TGTGCCACCAAGGAACTATCCCTCGGTTCGAGCAATTCACCCCTCCACTTT. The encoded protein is CATKELSLGSSNSPLHF.

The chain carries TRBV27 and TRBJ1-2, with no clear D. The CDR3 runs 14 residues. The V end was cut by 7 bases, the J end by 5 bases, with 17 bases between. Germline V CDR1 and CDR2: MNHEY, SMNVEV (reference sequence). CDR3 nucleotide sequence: TGTGCCAGCACGTACAGCTTTCCAAGGTATGGCTACACCTTC. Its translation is CASTYSFPRYGYTF.

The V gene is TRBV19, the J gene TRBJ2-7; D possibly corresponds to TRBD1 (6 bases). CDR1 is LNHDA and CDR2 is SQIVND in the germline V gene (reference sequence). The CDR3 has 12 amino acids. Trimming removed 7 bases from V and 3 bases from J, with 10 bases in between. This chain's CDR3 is CASTGENYEQYF. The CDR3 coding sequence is TGTGCCAGTACAGGGGAAAACTACGAGCAGTACTTC. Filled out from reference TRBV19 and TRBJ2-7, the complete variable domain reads DGGITQSPKYLFRKEGQNVTLSCEQNLNHDAMYWYRQDPGQGLRLIYYSQIVNDFQKGDIAEGYSVSREKKESFPLTVTSAQKNPTAFYLCASTGENYEQYFGPGTRLTVT.

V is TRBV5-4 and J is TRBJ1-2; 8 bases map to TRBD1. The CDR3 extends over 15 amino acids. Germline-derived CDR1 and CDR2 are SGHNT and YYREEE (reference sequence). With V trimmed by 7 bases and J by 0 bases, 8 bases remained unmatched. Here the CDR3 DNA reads TGTGCCAGCCATCAAGGGACAGGATCTAACTATGGCTACACCTTC. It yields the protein CASHQGTGSNYGYTF.